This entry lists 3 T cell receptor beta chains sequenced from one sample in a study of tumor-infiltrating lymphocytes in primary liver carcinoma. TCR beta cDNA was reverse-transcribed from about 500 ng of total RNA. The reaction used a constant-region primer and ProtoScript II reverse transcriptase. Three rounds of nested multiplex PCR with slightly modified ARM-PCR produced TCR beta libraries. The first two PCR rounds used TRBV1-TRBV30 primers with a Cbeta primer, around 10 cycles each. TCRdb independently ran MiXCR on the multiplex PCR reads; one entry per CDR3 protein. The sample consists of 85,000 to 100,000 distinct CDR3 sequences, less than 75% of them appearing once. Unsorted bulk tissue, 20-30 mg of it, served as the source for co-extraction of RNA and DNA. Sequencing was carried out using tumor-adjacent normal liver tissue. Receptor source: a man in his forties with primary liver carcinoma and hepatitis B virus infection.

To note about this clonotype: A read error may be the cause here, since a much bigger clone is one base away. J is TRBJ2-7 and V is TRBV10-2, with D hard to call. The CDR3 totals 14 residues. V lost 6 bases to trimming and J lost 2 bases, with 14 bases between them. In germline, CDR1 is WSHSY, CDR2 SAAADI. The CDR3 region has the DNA TGCGCCAGCAGCCCCGGGTCATTAGCCTACGAGCAGTACTTC. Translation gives CASSPGSLAYEQYF.

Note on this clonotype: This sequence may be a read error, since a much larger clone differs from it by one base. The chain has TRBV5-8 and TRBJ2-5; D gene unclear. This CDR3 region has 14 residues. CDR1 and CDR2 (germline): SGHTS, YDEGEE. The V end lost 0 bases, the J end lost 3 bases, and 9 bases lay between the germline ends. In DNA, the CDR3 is TGTGCCAGCAGCTTGGCTAGTCGGGAAGAGACCCAGTACTTC. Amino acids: CASSLASREETQYF.

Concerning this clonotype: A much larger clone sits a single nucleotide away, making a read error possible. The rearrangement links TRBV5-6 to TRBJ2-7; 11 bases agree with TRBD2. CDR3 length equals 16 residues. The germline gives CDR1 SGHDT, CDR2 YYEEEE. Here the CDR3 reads CASSLGLAGFQDEKYF. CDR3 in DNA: TGTGCCAGCAGCTTGGGACTAGCGGGATTCCAGGACGAGAAGTACTTC.